These 7 T cell receptor beta chains were sequenced from one sample in a study of T-cell memory formation after mild COVID-19. TCRdb independently ran MiXCR on the 5' RACE reads; one entry per CDR3 protein. The sample records hundreds of thousands of distinct CDR3 sequences, more than 20% being singletons. The sequencing sample was made of PBMCs or a T cell subset sorted from them (not recorded which). These receptors all stem from an adult woman who had mild COVID-19 (a few samples of this study predate the infection). Cell type and time point are not known.

This clonotype was recorded a few times. CDR3 in DNA: TGTGCCACCAGTGATTTTATTAGCGGGAGGCGGGAGCTGTTTTTT. Translated, it gives CATSDFISGRRELFF. The chain is built from TRBV24-1 and TRBJ2-2, with 10 bases identical to TRBD2. The germline V gene has CDR1 KGHDR and CDR2 SFDVKD. This CDR3 is 15 amino acids long. J lost 9 bases, V lost 1 base, and 4 bases had no gene match.

J is TRBJ2-4 and V is TRBV7-9; 8 bases align to TRBD1. CDR1 and CDR2 from the germline V gene are SEHNR and FQNEAQ (reference sequence). The CDR3 totals 18 residues. Trimming removed 2 bases from V and 4 bases from J; junction bases left unmatched: 13. This CDR3 reads CASSLSPLQGGWKNIQYF. Here the CDR3 DNA reads TGTGCCAGCAGCTTATCCCCCTTACAGGGGGGTTGGAAAAACATTCAGTACTTC.

The J gene is TRBJ2-7, the V gene TRBV27; tentatively, D is TRBD1 or TRBD2 (5 bases each). CDR3 length equals 14 residues. The V gene's germline CDR1 is MNHEY and CDR2 SMNVEV (reference sequence). Trimming pared 2 bases from V and 7 bases from J, leaving 15 bases between. This chain's CDR3 is CASSLLPLGGEQYF. The CDR3 coding sequence is TGTGCCAGCAGTTTACTCCCCCTTGGGGGAGAGCAGTACTTC.

This chain connects TRBV12-3 or TRBV12-4 to TRBJ1-2, with D uncertain. This CDR3 is 14 amino acids long. V lost 0 bases, J lost 4 bases, and 9 bases lay in between. CDR3 sequence (DNA): TGTGCCAGCAGTTTAGCAGGCAGCCGCTATGGCTACACCTTC. Its protein is CASSLAGSRYGYTF.

The chain uses TRBV12-3 or TRBV12-4 and TRBJ2-7; weak D call: TRBD2 (5 bases). CDR3 size: 13 residues. Trimming removed 5 bases at V and 6 bases at J, with 14 bases between. The DNA of the CDR3 is TGTGCCAGCAGTCTTCCGGGCCGGGGCGAGCAGTACTTC. It translates to CASSLPGRGEQYF.

This clonotype appeared many times. The CDR3 loop is CASSYPGNTEAFF. The CDR3 DNA reads TGTGCCAGCAGTTACCCGGGGAACACTGAAGCTTTCTTT. The rearrangement joins TRBV6-6 to TRBJ1-1; D unclear. Deletions cut 2 bases from V and 1 base from J, with 5 bases between. This CDR3 has 13 amino acids. The germline gives CDR1 MNHNY, CDR2 SVGAGI (reference sequence).

This chain connects TRBV4-2 to TRBJ2-7; 15 bases line up with TRBD2. Trimming cost V 0 bases and J 3 bases; bases outside gene matches: 6. Germline assignment: CDR1 LGHNA and CDR2 YNFKEQ. CDR3 size: 18 residues. The CDR3: CASSQDPAGLAGGYEQYF. The CDR3 coding sequence is TGTGCCAGCAGCCAAGATCCGGCGGGACTAGCGGGAGGCTACGAGCAGTACTTC.